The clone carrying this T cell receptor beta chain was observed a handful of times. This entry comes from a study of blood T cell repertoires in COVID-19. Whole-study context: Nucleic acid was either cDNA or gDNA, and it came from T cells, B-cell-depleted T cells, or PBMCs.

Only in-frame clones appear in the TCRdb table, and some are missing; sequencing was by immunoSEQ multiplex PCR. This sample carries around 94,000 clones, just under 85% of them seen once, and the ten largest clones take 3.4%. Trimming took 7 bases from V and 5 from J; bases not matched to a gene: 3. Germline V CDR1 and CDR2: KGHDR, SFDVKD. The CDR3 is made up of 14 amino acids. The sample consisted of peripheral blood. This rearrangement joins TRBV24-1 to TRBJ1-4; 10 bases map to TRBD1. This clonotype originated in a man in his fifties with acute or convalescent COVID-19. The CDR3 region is CATRDRGLNEKLFF. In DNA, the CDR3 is TGTGCCACCAGAGACAGGGGGCTGAATGAAAAACTGTTTTTT.